What follows is one TCR beta chain and its context. The antigen is undetermined. These data come from a study of cytomegalovirus exposure and HLA in healthy donors. Points from the study as a whole: Most subjects had HLA-A and HLA-B alleles reportedly predicted accurately by TCR beta sequences.

The germline V gene encodes CDR1 GTSNPN and CDR2 SVGIG (reference sequence). The germline V and J ends were trimmed by 4 bases and 5 bases, with 9 bases remaining between them. The CDR3 runs 11 residues. Primers included in the PCR were 60 Vbeta and 13 Jbeta primers. Profiling relied on immunoSEQ multiplex PCR, and the TCRdb table lists in-frame clones only, not all of them. The table records about 130,000 clones, around four fifths of them present only once. This rearrangement joins TRBV30 to TRBJ2-7; the D is unclear. Material: PBMCs. This sequence originates from a boy aged 5-17 years in good health and CMV-seronegative. The CDR3 sequence is CAWKASHEQYF. In nucleotides, the CDR3 is TGTGCCTGGAAGGCTAGTCACGAGCAGTACTTC.